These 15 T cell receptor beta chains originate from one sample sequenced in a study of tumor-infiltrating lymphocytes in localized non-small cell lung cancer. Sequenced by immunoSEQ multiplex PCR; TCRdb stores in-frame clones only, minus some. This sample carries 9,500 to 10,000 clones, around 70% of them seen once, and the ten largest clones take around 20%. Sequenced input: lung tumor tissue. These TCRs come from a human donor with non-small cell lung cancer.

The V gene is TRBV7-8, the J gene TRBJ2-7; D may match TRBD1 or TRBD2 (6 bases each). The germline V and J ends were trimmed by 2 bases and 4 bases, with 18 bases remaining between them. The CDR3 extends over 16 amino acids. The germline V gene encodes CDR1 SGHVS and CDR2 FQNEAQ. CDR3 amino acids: CASSLRSWTAGYEQYF. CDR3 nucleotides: TGTGCCAGCAGCTTAAGAAGCTGGACAGCGGGTTACGAGCAGTACTTC.

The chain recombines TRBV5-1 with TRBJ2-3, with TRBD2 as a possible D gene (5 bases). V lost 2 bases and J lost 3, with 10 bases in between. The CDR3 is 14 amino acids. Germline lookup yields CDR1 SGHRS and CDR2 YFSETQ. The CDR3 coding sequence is TGCGCCAGCAGCTTAGTACTAGTGACAGATACGCAGTATTTT. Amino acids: CASSLVLVTDTQYF. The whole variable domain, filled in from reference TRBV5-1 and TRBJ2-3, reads KAGVTQTPRYLIKTRGQQVTLSCSPISGHRSVSWYQQTPGQGLQFLFEYFSETQRNKGNFPGRFSGRQFSNSRSEMNVSTLELGDSALYLCASSLVLVTDTQYFGPGTRLTVL.

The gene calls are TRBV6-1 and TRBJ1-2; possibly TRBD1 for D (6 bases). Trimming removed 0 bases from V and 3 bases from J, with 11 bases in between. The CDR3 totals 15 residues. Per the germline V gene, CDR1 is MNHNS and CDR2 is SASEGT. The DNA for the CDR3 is TGTGCCAGCAGTGAAGCACCAGGGGAGTACTATGGCTACACCTTC. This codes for CASSEAPGEYYGYTF.

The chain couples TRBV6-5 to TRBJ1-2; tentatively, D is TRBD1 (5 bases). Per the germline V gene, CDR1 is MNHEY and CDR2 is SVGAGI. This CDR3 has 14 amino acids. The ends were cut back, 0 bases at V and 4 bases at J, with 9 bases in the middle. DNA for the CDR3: TGTGCCAGCAGTTACTCGAGACAGATCTATGGCTACACCTTC. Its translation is CASSYSRQIYGYTF.

The DNA of the CDR3 is TGCGCCAGCAGCGATCTACAGGGCACCGGGGAGCTGTTTTTT. It translates to CASSDLQGTGELFF. V is TRBV5-1 and J is TRBJ2-2; maybe TRBD1 (6 bases). V was trimmed by 4 bases and J by 4 bases, leaving 11 bases between them. CDR1 SGHRS and CDR2 YFSETQ come from the germline V gene. The CDR3 has 14 residues.

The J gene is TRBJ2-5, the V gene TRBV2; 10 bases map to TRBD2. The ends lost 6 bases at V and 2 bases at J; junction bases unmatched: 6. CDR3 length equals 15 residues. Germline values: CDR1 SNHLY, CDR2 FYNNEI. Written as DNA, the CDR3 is TGTGCCAGCAGGCGCCCTAGCGGGGGACAAGAGACCCAGTACTTC. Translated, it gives CASRRPSGGQETQYF.

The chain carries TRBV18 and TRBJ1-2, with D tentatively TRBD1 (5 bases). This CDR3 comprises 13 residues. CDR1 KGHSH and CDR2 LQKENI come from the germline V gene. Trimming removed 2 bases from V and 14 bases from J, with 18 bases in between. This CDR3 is CASSPGQDQQVTF. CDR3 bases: TGTGCCAGCTCACCAGGACAAGACCAGCAAGTAACCTTC.

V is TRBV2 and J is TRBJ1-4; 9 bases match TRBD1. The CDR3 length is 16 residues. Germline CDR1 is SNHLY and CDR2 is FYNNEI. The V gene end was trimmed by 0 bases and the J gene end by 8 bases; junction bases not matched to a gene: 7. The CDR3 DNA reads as TGTGCCAGCAGTGAAGCGCCAGGGACAGGGAGGGAAAAACTGTTTTTT. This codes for CASSEAPGTGREKLFF.

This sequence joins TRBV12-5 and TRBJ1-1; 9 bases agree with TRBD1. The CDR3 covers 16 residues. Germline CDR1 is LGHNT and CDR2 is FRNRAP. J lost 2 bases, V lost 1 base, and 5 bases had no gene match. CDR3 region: CASGLEKGQGNTEAFF. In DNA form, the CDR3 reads TGTGCTAGTGGTTTGGAAAAGGGACAGGGCAACACTGAAGCTTTCTTT.

The CDR3 region has the DNA TGTGCCAGCGGGAGCTCCTACGAGCAGTACTTC. It encodes CASGSSYEQYF. The gene calls are TRBV7-6 and TRBJ2-7; D is possibly TRBD2 (5 bases). Per the germline V gene, CDR1 is SGHVS and CDR2 is FNYEAQ. The CDR3 is made up of 11 amino acids. V was cut by 8 bases and J by 0 bases, with 5 bases left in between.

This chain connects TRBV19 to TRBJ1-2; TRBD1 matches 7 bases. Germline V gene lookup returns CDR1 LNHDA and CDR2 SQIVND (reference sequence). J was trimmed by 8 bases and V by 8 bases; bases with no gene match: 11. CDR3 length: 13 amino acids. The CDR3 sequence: CASRSDRVSGYTF. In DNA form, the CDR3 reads TGTGCCAGTCGCTCCGACAGGGTTTCGGGCTACACCTTC.

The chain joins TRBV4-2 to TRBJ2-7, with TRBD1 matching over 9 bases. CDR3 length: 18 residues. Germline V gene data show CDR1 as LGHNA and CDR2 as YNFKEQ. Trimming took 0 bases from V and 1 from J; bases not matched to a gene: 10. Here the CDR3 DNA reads TGTGCCAGCAGCCAAGAGTGGACTAAGGGGACAGGGTCCTACGAGCAGTACTTC. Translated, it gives CASSQEWTKGTGSYEQYF.

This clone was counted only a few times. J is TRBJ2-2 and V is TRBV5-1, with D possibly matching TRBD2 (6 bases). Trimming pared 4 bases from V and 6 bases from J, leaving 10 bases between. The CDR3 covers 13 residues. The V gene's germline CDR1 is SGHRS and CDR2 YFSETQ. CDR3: CASSTRGAGELFF. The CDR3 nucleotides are TGCGCCAGCAGCACGCGGGGCGCCGGGGAGCTGTTTTTT.

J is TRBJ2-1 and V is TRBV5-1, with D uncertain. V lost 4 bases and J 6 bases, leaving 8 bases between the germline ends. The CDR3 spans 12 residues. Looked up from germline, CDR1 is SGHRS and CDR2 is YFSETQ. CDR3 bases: TGCGCCAGCAGCCCCGACCGCAATGAGCAGTTCTTC. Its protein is CASSPDRNEQFF.

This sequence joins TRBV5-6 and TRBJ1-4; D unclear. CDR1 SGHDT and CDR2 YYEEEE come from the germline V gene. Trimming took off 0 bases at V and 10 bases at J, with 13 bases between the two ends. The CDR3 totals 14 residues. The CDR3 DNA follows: TGTGCCAGCAGCTTGGCGGCCTCCGGCGGAAAACTGTTTTTT. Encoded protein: CASSLAASGGKLFF.